The entry below describes one TCR beta chain. The antigen is unknown. This specimen belongs to a study of T-cell memory formation after mild COVID-19. Findings and caveats of the study: Confirmation was lacking for SARS-CoV-2 specificity of second-wave clones that peaked on day 37. Of the contracting clones, CD4+ ones lay mainly in CM and EM, and CD8+ ones in EMRA. The pre-infection memory compartment contained some responding clones, suggesting cross-reactive memory joined.

5'RACE with constant-segment primers yielded barcoded, UMI-tagged TCR alpha and TCR beta cDNA libraries. TCRdb ran MiXCR on the 5' RACE reads and lists one entry per CDR3 protein. The table shows about 290,000 distinct CDR3 sequences, with about 15% occurring only once. Unmatched junction bases numbered 8, after V lost 5 bases and J lost 4 bases. This CDR3 has 15 amino acids. Germline lookup yields CDR1 MNHEY and CDR2 SMNVEV (reference sequence). J is TRBJ1-5 and V is TRBV27; the match to TRBD1 covers 7 bases. The TCR sequence derives from a man between 18 and 35 years old who had mild COVID-19 (a few samples of this study predate the infection). Cell type and time point are not known. What was sequenced was PBMCs or a T cell subset sorted from them (not recorded which). DNA for the CDR3: TGTGCCAGCAGTCTGATGACAGGGAGAAATCAGCCCCAGCATTTT. Translated: CASSLMTGRNQPQHF.